The 17 T cell receptor beta chains in this list originate from one sample, sequenced in a study of blood T cells in healthy people across ages. Using a J-beta primer mix together with a sample-barcoded 5' primer, a second PCR was run for about 6 to 12 cycles. One entry per CDR3 protein, called by TCRdb with MiXCR from the 5' RACE reads. This table has approximately 730,000 distinct CDR3 sequences, about 42% appearing once. Sequencing input: blood. These receptors originate from a woman aged 55-69 years in good health.

This rearrangement joins TRBV28 to TRBJ2-6, with unresolved D. Trimming removed 8 bases at V and 2 bases at J, with 7 bases between. Germline V CDR1 and CDR2: MDHEN, SYDVKM. This CDR3 has 13 amino acids. The CDR3 DNA is TGTGCCAGCCAACTCCCTGGGGCCAACGTCCTGACTTTC. Protein product: CASQLPGANVLTF.

The rearrangement links TRBV29-1 to TRBJ2-3; D may be TRBD1 (7 bases). CDR3 length: 13 residues. Germline CDR1 reads SQVTM; CDR2 reads ANQGSEA. Trimming left V 8 bases short and J 3 bases short, with 15 bases between. In DNA, the CDR3 is TGCAGCTCCAGGGGGGTGCGGACAGATACGCAGTATTTT. This translates into CSSRGVRTDTQYF.

The V gene is TRBV6-5, the J gene TRBJ2-1, with 9 positions matching TRBD1. The CDR3 has 20 amino acids. Losses at the gene ends were 2 bases for V and 0 bases for J; bases not matched to a gene: 14. Germline CDR1 reads MNHEY; CDR2 reads SVGAGI. The CDR3 DNA reads as TGTGCCAGCAGTTACCTAGGACAGGGGCCTCCCATGGGCTCCTACAATGAGCAGTTCTTC. This sequence encodes CASSYLGQGPPMGSYNEQFF.

This clonotype was seen a few times. V usage is TRBV29-1 and J usage is TRBJ2-1, with 8 bases matching TRBD2. V lost 4 bases and J lost 12; bases outside the gene matches: 14. CDR3 size: 14 residues. Germline CDR1 is SQVTM and CDR2 is ANQGSEA. CDR3 amino acids: CSVAGTSSFGGQFF. In DNA, the CDR3 is TGCAGCGTTGCCGGGACTAGTTCATTCGGTGGGCAGTTCTTC.

This chain joins TRBV30 and TRBJ1-2; TRBD1 might be the D (5 bases). This CDR3 has 13 residues. The germline V and J ends were trimmed by 3 bases and 13 bases, with 21 bases remaining between them. Germline V gene data show CDR1 as GTSNPN and CDR2 as SVGIG (reference sequence). The CDR3 DNA reads TGTGCCTGGAGGCTCGGGACCGGAGCGGGATGCACCTTC. It codes for CAWRLGTGAGCTF.

The chain is built from TRBV4-3 and TRBJ2-5; TRBD2 is a possible D gene (6 bases). The V gene lost 1 base and the J gene lost 11 bases, with 20 bases spanning the gap. This CDR3 spans 15 amino acids. Looked up from germline, CDR1 is LGHNA and CDR2 is YSLEER. As DNA, the CDR3 is TGCGCCAGCAGCCAAGGGAACAGCGGGTGCAATGAGCAGTACTTC. This sequence encodes CASSQGNSGCNEQYF.

This chain joins TRBV24-1 and TRBJ2-1; 14 bases agree with TRBD2. The CDR3 is made up of 20 amino acids. CDR1 and CDR2 from the germline V gene are KGHDR and SFDVKD. The trim removed 2 bases at V and 1 base at J, leaving 9 bases unmatched. The CDR3 DNA sequence: TGTGCCACCAGTGATTCTGGGACTAGCGGGAGACGACGGTCCTACAATGAGCAGTTCTTC. Its translation is CATSDSGTSGRRRSYNEQFF.

V and J are TRBV18 and TRBJ2-3; the D is unclear. From germline, CDR1 is KGHSH and CDR2 LQKENI. V lost 4 bases, J lost 4 bases, and 18 bases lay in between. The CDR3 totals 16 residues. The CDR3 loop reads CASSLAVANVADTQYF. The CDR3 nucleotides are TGTGCCAGCTCACTGGCCGTGGCCAACGTTGCAGATACGCAGTATTTT. Supplemented by reference TRBV18 and TRBJ2-3, the full variable domain reads NAGVMQNPRHLVRRRGQEARLRCSPMKGHSHVYWYRQLPEEGLKFMVYLQKENIIDESGMPKERFSAEFPKEGPSILRIQQVVRGDSAAYFCASSLAVANVADTQYFGPGTRLTVL.

The CDR3 DNA sequence: TGCGCCAGCAGCCCGAGGTGGGGGGAGCACGACGCAGATACGCAGTATTTT. Translating gives CASSPRWGEHDADTQYF. The rearrangement links TRBV4-3 to TRBJ2-3; tentatively, D is TRBD2 (6 bases). The ends were cut back, 4 bases at V and 4 bases at J, with 21 bases in the middle. This CDR3 comprises 17 residues. Per the germline V gene, CDR1 is LGHNA and CDR2 is YSLEER.

This clonotype was counted a few times. This sequence joins TRBV21-1 and TRBJ2-1. TRBV21-1 has pseudogene status. This CDR3 has 11 residues. In nucleotides, the CDR3 is TGTGCCCGGACCGGCGTCAATGAGCAGTTCTTC. Its protein product is CARTGVNEQFF.

J is TRBJ1-2 and V is TRBV10-3, with D possibly TRBD1 on 6 matching bases. The CDR3 length is 14 residues. Germline-derived CDR1 and CDR2 are ENHRY and SYGVKD. Trimming took 4 bases from V and 5 from J, leaving 14 bases between them. CDR3 coding DNA: TGTGCCATCAGTGCCCCCGGGACACCTTATGGCTACACCTTC. Its protein product is CAISAPGTPYGYTF.

The V call is TRBV29-1, the J call TRBJ2-5, with a tentative D call TRBD2 (7 bases). The V gene's germline CDR1 is SQVTM and CDR2 ANQGSEA. The germline V and J ends were trimmed by 6 bases and 5 bases, with 16 bases remaining between them. The CDR3 contains 13 residues. CDR3 DNA: TGCAGCGTCCAGGCTCGGGGGGCGGAGACCCAGTACTTC. Translated: CSVQARGAETQYF.

V and J are TRBV20-1 and TRBJ1-4; no firm D call. This CDR3 is 14 amino acids long. Germline CDR1 and CDR2: DFQATT and SNEGSKA (reference sequence). V gave up 4 bases and J gave up 6 bases, with 15 bases separating them. The CDR3 reads CSATASHGDEKLFF. The CDR3 region has the DNA TGCAGTGCTACCGCCTCTCACGGGGATGAAAAACTGTTTTTT.

This clonotype was counted many times. The J gene is TRBJ2-1, the V gene TRBV7-8; no firm D call. The CDR3 is 14 residues long. Trimming shortened V by 1 base and J by 3 bases, and 7 bases separated the two germline ends. Germline V lookup: CDR1 SGHVS, CDR2 FQNEAQ. The CDR3 protein is CASSLVGYYNEQFF. CDR3 DNA sequence: TGTGCCAGCAGCTTAGTAGGGTACTACAATGAGCAGTTCTTC.

The rearrangement uses TRBV20-1 and TRBJ1-6, with 7 nucleotides matching TRBD1. V lost 3 bases to trimming and J lost 8 bases; unmatched junction nucleotides: 7. This CDR3 comprises 14 residues. The V gene's germline CDR1 is DFQATT and CDR2 SNEGSKA (reference sequence). CDR3 loop: CSASQTGLYSPLHF. In DNA, the CDR3 is TGCAGTGCTAGCCAGACAGGGCTTTATTCACCCCTCCACTTT.

This clonotype was observed a handful of times. The J gene is TRBJ2-3, the V gene TRBV20-1; TRBD2 matches at 10 bases. The V gene end was trimmed by 0 bases and the J gene end by 9 bases; junction bases not matched to a gene: 6. The CDR3 sequence is 14 residues long. The germline V gene encodes CDR1 DFQATT and CDR2 SNEGSKA (reference sequence). This CDR3 is CSARDTAGGETQYF. The CDR3 region has the DNA TGCAGTGCTAGAGATACAGCGGGAGGGGAAACGCAGTATTTT.

This rearrangement joins TRBV7-3 to TRBJ2-3; D call uncertain. This CDR3 is 15 amino acids long. Trimming shortened V by 4 bases and J by 1 base, and 12 bases separated the two germline ends. Germline-derived CDR1 and CDR2 are SGHTA and FQGTGA. CDR3 amino acids: CASSSTGQGTDTQYF. CDR3 nucleotides: TGTGCCAGCAGCTCGACTGGCCAGGGCACAGATACGCAGTATTTT.